The rows below give T cell receptor beta chains drawn from one sample of a study of blood T cell repertoires in COVID-19. Libraries were prepared by immunoSEQ multiplex PCR; TCRdb keeps only in-frame clonotypes and omits some of them. The data hold 75,000 to 95,000 clones, with approximately 85% observed a single time. Specimen: peripheral blood. These receptors all come from a human donor in a cohort sampled during active COVID-19. Both conserved end residues are part of each CDR3. D genes are given only for firm matches. Clone size appears in some rows only: once, few, many, or a class for an expanded clone.

V: TRBV14
D: -
size: -
J: TRBJ2-7
CDR3: CASSQEGLFYEQYF
DNA: TGTGCCAGCAGCCAAGAGGGACTGTTCTACGAGCAGTACTTC

V: TRBV9
D: -
size: -
J: TRBJ1-1
CDR3: CASSPLGGSTEAFF
DNA: TGTGCCAGCAGCCCTCTAGGAGGGAGCACTGAAGCTTTCTTT

V: TRBV4-2
D: -
size: few
J: TRBJ1-5
CDR3: CASSQDDSLRQPQHF
DNA: TGTGCCAGCAGCCAAGATGACAGCCTCAGGCAGCCCCAGCATTTT

V: TRBV5-1
D: -
size: -
J: TRBJ1-2
CDR3: CASSLDENYGYTF
DNA: TGCGCCAGCAGCTTGGACGAGAACTATGGCTACACCTTC

V: TRBV5-4
D: -
size: -
J: TRBJ2-5
CDR3: CASSLGTVPQETQYF
DNA: TGTGCCAGCAGCTTGGGGACAGTGCCTCAAGAGACCCAGTACTTC

V: TRBV4-1
D: -
size: once
J: TRBJ1-5
CDR3: CASAHGGDNQPQHF
DNA: TGCGCCAGCGCTCACGGAGGGGACAATCAGCCCCAGCATTTT

V: TRBV25-1
D: TRBD2
size: -
J: TRBJ2-3
CDR3: CASSDLPNQRGGSDTQYF
DNA: TGTGCCAGCAGTGACCTACCCAACCAGCGGGGGGGGTCAGATACGCAGTATTTT

V: TRBV5-1
D: -
size: -
J: TRBJ2-6
CDR3: CASTTDGLQGSGANVLTF
DNA: TGCGCCAGCACGACCGATGGCTTACAGGGTTCTGGGGCCAACGTCCTGACTTTC

V: TRBV2
D: -
size: -
J: TRBJ1-1
CDR3: CASFRGMNTEAFF
DNA: TGTGCCAGTTTCAGGGGAATGAACACTGAAGCTTTCTTT

V: TRBV27
D: TRBD1
size: -
J: TRBJ1-4
CDR3: CASSWDREDEKLFF
DNA: TGTGCCAGCAGTTGGGACAGGGAGGATGAAAAACTGTTTTTT

V: TRBV24-1
D: TRBD1
size: -
J: TRBJ2-3
CDR3: CATSTRTGVDTQYF
DNA: TGTGCCACCAGCACCCGGACAGGGGTGGATACGCAGTATTTT

V: TRBV2
D: TRBD2
size: -
J: TRBJ2-3
CDR3: CASSALAGGPSDTQYF
DNA: TGTGCCAGCAGTGCCCTAGCGGGGGGGCCTAGCGATACGCAGTATTTT

V: TRBV7-3
D: -
size: -
J: TRBJ1-2
CDR3: CASSLNANLYGYTF
DNA: TGTGCCAGCAGCTTAAATGCTAACCTCTATGGCTACACCTTC

V: TRBV25-1
D: TRBD1
size: -
J: TRBJ1-4
CDR3: CASSVRDRDFRGVEKLFF
DNA: TGTGCCAGCAGTGTCCGGGACAGGGACTTCCGTGGGGTTGAAAAACTGTTTTTT

V: TRBV25-1
D: TRBD2
size: few
J: TRBJ2-1
CDR3: CASRYGTSGGGEQFF
DNA: TGTGCCAGCAGATACGGGACTAGCGGGGGAGGTGAGCAGTTCTTC

V: TRBV30
D: -
size: once
J: TRBJ1-2
CDR3: CAWRVGGGGYTF
DNA: TGTGCCTGGAGAGTGGGGGGAGGTGGCTACACCTTC

V: TRBV4-1
D: TRBD2
size: -
J: TRBJ2-1
CDR3: CASSQARGGTYNEQFF
DNA: TGCGCCAGCAGCCAAGCCCGCGGGGGTACCTACAATGAGCAGTTCTTC

V: TRBV9
D: -
size: -
J: TRBJ2-1
CDR3: CASSVARGNEQFF
DNA: TGTGCCAGCAGCGTAGCGCGAGGAAATGAGCAGTTCTTC

V: TRBV7-8
D: -
size: -
J: TRBJ1-2
CDR3: CASTSLGRSNYGYTF
DNA: TGTGCCAGCACCTCTTTGGGCAGATCTAACTATGGCTACACCTTC

V: TRBV4-1
D: -
size: -
J: TRBJ1-1
CDR3: CASSQYRGGTEAFF
DNA: TGCGCCAGCAGCCAGTATAGGGGGGGGACTGAAGCTTTCTTT

V: TRBV29-1
D: TRBD1
size: -
J: TRBJ1-1
CDR3: CSATPQGWSTEAFF
DNA: TGCAGCGCAACACCACAGGGGTGGAGCACTGAAGCTTTCTTT

V: TRBV7-9
D: TRBD1
size: -
J: TRBJ2-5
CDR3: CASSLLDREETQYF
DNA: TGTGCCAGCAGCCTCTTAGACAGGGAAGAGACCCAGTACTTC

V: TRBV14
D: -
size: -
J: TRBJ2-7
CDR3: CASSRWEALEQYF
DNA: TGTGCCAGCAGCCGTTGGGAGGCTCTCGAGCAGTACTTC

V: TRBV7-8
D: -
size: -
J: TRBJ1-5
CDR3: CASSLVEGKYQPQHF
DNA: TGTGCCAGCAGCTTAGTTGAGGGAAAGTATCAGCCCCAGCATTTT

V: TRBV7-9
D: TRBD1
size: -
J: TRBJ1-5
CDR3: CASSLSTGAQPQHF
DNA: TGTGCCAGCAGCTTGAGTACAGGGGCTCAGCCCCAGCATTTT

V: TRBV5-6
D: TRBD1
size: -
J: TRBJ2-3
CDR3: CASSSRDRGTDTQYF
DNA: TGTGCCAGCAGCTCCCGGGACAGGGGGACAGATACGCAGTATTTT

V: TRBV19
D: -
size: -
J: TRBJ2-3
CDR3: CASSLGGTDTQYF
DNA: TGTGCCAGTAGCCTAGGGGGCACAGATACGCAGTATTTT

V: TRBV9
D: -
size: -
J: TRBJ2-7
CDR3: CASSVAGQPFYEQYF
DNA: TGTGCCAGCAGCGTAGCAGGACAGCCGTTCTACGAGCAGTACTTC

V: TRBV2
D: TRBD1
size: -
J: TRBJ2-7
CDR3: CASSEELPGGYEQYF
DNA: TGTGCCAGCAGTGAAGAGCTGCCAGGGGGCTACGAGCAGTACTTC

V: TRBV2
D: -
size: -
J: TRBJ1-4
CDR3: CASSPKGGANEKLFF
DNA: TGTGCCAGCAGTCCTAAAGGGGGAGCTAATGAAAAACTGTTTTTT

V: TRBV6-1
D: -
size: few
J: TRBJ1-2
CDR3: CASSEGLAHYGYTF
DNA: TGTGCCAGCAGTGAAGGCCTGGCCCACTATGGCTACACCTTC

V: TRBV12-1
D: -
size: -
J: TRBJ2-5
CDR3: CASSLGLLQETQYF
DNA: TGTGCCAGCAGCCTGGGACTCCTACAAGAGACCCAGTACTTC

V: TRBV2
D: -
size: -
J: TRBJ1-3
CDR3: CASSESRAGNTIYF
DNA: TGTGCCAGCAGTGAATCCAGGGCCGGAAACACCATATATTTT

V: TRBV7-8
D: -
size: -
J: TRBJ2-6
CDR3: CASSRDDSLSGANVLTF
DNA: TGTGCCAGCAGCCGAGACGACAGTCTCTCTGGGGCCAACGTCCTGACTTTC

V: TRBV12-5
D: -
size: -
J: TRBJ1-2
CDR3: CASGLFGRAGGYTF
DNA: TGTGCTAGTGGTTTGTTTGGGAGGGCCGGTGGCTACACCTTC

V: TRBV28
D: TRBD2
size: -
J: TRBJ2-1
CDR3: CASRSWTSGRYNEQFF
DNA: TGTGCCAGCAGGTCATGGACTAGCGGAAGATACAATGAGCAGTTCTTC

V: TRBV11-2
D: TRBD1
size: -
J: TRBJ1-1
CDR3: CASSWGQGADEAFF
DNA: TGTGCCAGCAGCTGGGGACAGGGTGCGGATGAAGCTTTCTTT

V: TRBV3-1/TRBV3-2
D: TRBD2
size: few
J: TRBJ2-3
CDR3: CASSQDSLAGGYRNTQYF
DNA: TGTGCCAGCAGCCAAGACTCCCTAGCGGGGGGTTACAGGAATACGCAGTATTTT

V: TRBV7-3
D: -
size: -
J: TRBJ2-1
CDR3: CASSLTGSEQFF
DNA: TGTGCCAGCAGCTTAACGGGCAGTGAGCAGTTCTTC

V: TRBV30
D: TRBD1
size: -
J: TRBJ1-4
CDR3: CAWSRGLGDNEKLFF
DNA: TGTGCCTGGAGTAGGGGGCTGGGGGATAATGAAAAACTGTTTTTT

V: TRBV5-1
D: TRBD1
size: -
J: TRBJ2-5
CDR3: CASSLGQGYETQYF
DNA: TGCGCCAGCAGCTTGGGACAGGGGTACGAGACCCAGTACTTC

V: TRBV5-8
D: TRBD1
size: -
J: TRBJ2-2
CDR3: CASSSDRGGDTGELFF
DNA: TGTGCCAGCAGCTCGGACAGGGGTGGTGACACCGGGGAGCTGTTTTTT

V: TRBV19
D: -
size: -
J: TRBJ2-7
CDR3: CASKRQDNSYEQYF
DNA: TGTGCCAGTAAAAGGCAGGACAACTCCTACGAGCAGTACTTC

V: TRBV12-3/TRBV12-4
D: -
size: once
J: TRBJ2-2
CDR3: CASTPPGSGELFF
DNA: TGTGCCAGCACCCCCCCGGGATCCGGGGAGCTGTTTTTT

V: TRBV18
D: -
size: -
J: TRBJ2-3
CDR3: CASSRLQGRGTDTQYF
DNA: TGTGCCAGCTCACGCCTCCAGGGGCGGGGGACAGATACGCAGTATTTT

V: TRBV3-1/TRBV3-2
D: -
size: once
J: TRBJ2-2
CDR3: CASSQMRSGTGELFF
DNA: TGTGCCAGCAGCCAAATGAGAAGCGGAACCGGGGAGCTGTTTTTT

V: TRBV4-1
D: -
size: -
J: TRBJ2-7
CDR3: CASSQDRGGYEQYF
DNA: TGCGCCAGCAGCCAAGATAGGGGGGGCTACGAGCAGTACTTC

V: TRBV5-1
D: TRBD2
size: -
J: TRBJ2-5
CDR3: CASSLEASGDRTQYF
DNA: TGCGCCAGCAGCTTGGAGGCTAGCGGGGATCGGACCCAGTACTTC

V: TRBV9
D: TRBD2
size: -
J: TRBJ2-1
CDR3: CASSPRTSGYNEQFF
DNA: TGTGCCAGCAGCCCCCGGACTAGCGGCTACAATGAGCAGTTCTTC

V: TRBV7-9
D: -
size: -
J: TRBJ1-2
CDR3: CASSSIPGNVYGYTF
DNA: TGTGCCAGCAGCTCGATTCCAGGGAACGTTTATGGCTACACCTTC

V: TRBV7-9
D: -
size: -
J: TRBJ2-1
CDR3: CASSWTEDNEQFF
DNA: TGTGCCAGCAGCTGGACAGAGGACAATGAGCAGTTCTTC